This TCR beta chain originates from a study of T-cell reconstitution after alpha-beta-depleted transplantation in children. From germline, CDR1 is MNHEY and CDR2 SVGAGI. V was pared by 3 bases and J by 5 bases, with 7 bases between. The CDR3 runs 13 residues. Construction of the TCRbeta library involved unique molecular identifiers. TCRdb analysed the PCR reads with MiXCR anew, one entry per CDR3 protein. The sample shows about half a million distinct CDR3 sequences, about 12% of them seen only once. In this sample, this clonotype turned up many times. V is TRBV6-5 and J is TRBJ1-4; no reliable D call. The sequence came from a human donor who donated a stem cell graft to a child with combined immunodeficiency. The input for sequencing was PBMCs from the stem cell graft donor, taken from the stem cell graft. CDR3 protein: CASSYDGNEKLFF. The CDR3 DNA reads as TGTGCCAGCAGTTATGACGGAAATGAAAAACTGTTTTTT.